A selection of T cell receptor beta chains follows, all from one sample in a study of T cells after yellow fever vaccination. One entry per CDR3 protein results from TCRdb running MiXCR on the 5' RACE reads. This repertoire shows more than 450,000 distinct CDR3 sequences, around a fifth found once; its top ten account for about a sixth. This specimen was PBMCs, taken roughly 20 days after the first yellow fever vaccination. The receptor source for this set is a man between 18 and 29 years old who received the YFV17D yellow fever vaccine. The CDR3 runs from the conserved cysteine through the conserved F or W. Fields, in order: V gene, CDR3 length, clone size, D gene, J gene, CDR3 DNA, CDR3 protein. D genes are given only for firm matches. Not all rows give a size; the values are once, few, many and, for expanded clones, a class.

>TRBV20-1|14|many|-|TRBJ2-3
TGCAGTGCTATCAAGACTAGTGGCACAGATACGCAGTATTTT
CSAIKTSGTDTQYF
>TRBV7-2|15|many|TRBD2|TRBJ2-1
TGTGCCAGCAGCTCTCGGACTAGCGGGGGGAATGAGCAGTTCTTC
CASSSRTSGGNEQFF
>TRBV6-5|14|few|-|TRBJ1-1
TGTGCCAGCAGTTACGGCAGGGCGAACACTGAAGCTTTCTTT
CASSYGRANTEAFF
>TRBV5-1|14|few|-|TRBJ2-5
TGCGCCAGCAGCTCGCCCCCGGGCCTAGAGACCCAGTACTTC
CASSSPPGLETQYF
>TRBV29-1|13|-|-|TRBJ2-2
TGCAGCGCTCCCACGCGGGGATCGGGGGAGCTGTTTTTT
CSAPTRGSGELFF
>TRBV19|13|-|-|TRBJ1-5
TGTGCCTCCGGGACCTCAGGGCATCAGCCCCAGCATTTT
CASGTSGHQPQHF
>TRBV5-4|15|-|-|TRBJ2-3
TGTGCCAGCAGCACCGGACTCGGAGGGGCAGATACGCAGTATTTT
CASSTGLGGADTQYF
>TRBV9|15|-|TRBD2|TRBJ2-5
TGTGCCAGCAGCCTTCAAGGACTAGCGCAAGAGACCCAGTACTTC
CASSLQGLAQETQYF
>TRBV5-6|15|few|TRBD1|TRBJ2-3
TGTGCCAGCAGCACCAGGGGGCCACGGACAGATACGCAGTATTTT
CASSTRGPRTDTQYF
>TRBV24-1|17|-|-|TRBJ2-6
TGTGCCACCAGTGGGACTTCCGCACGGTCCGGGGCCAACGTCCTGACTTTC
CATSGTSARSGANVLTF
>TRBV4-3|14|-|-|TRBJ2-7
TGCGCCAGCAGCCAAGATCAGGACGGATACGAGCAGTACTTC
CASSQDQDGYEQYF
>TRBV7-9|15|-|-|TRBJ2-2
TGTGCCAGCAGCCCCGGGACATTGACCACCGGGGAGCTGTTTTTT
CASSPGTLTTGELFF
>TRBV11-2|16|-|TRBD2|TRBJ2-3
TGTGCCAGCAGCTTGGGTGCTAGCGGGGGGTTGGATACGCAGTATTTT
CASSLGASGGLDTQYF
>TRBV12-3/TRBV12-4|14|few|-|TRBJ1-5
TGTGCCAGCAGTTTACCCTATGAGGACCAGCCCCAGCATTTT
CASSLPYEDQPQHF